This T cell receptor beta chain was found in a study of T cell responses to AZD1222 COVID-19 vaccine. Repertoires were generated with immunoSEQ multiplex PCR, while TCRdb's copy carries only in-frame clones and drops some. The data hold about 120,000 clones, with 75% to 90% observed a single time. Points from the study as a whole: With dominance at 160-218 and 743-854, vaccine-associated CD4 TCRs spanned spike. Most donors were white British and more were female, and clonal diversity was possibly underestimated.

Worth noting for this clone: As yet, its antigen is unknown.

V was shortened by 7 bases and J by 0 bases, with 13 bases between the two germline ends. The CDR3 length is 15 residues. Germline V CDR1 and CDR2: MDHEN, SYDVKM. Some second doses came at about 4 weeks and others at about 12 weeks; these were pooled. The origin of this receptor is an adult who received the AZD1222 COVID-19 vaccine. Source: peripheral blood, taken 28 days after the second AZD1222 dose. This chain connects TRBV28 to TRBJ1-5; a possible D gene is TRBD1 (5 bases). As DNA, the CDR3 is TGTGCCAGCATCTGGGACTCACATAGCAATCAGCCCCAGCATTTT. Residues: CASIWDSHSNQPQHF.